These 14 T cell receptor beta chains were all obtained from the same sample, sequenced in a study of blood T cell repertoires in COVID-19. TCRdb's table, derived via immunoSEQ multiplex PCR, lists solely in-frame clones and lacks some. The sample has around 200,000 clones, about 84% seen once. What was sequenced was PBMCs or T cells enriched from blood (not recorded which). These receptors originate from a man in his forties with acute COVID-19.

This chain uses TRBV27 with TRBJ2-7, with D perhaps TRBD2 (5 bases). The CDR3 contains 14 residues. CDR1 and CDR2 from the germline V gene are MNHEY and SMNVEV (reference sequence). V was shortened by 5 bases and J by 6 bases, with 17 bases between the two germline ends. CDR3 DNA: TGTGCCAGCAGTCCCACACCCGGGAATGCCGAGCAGTACTTC. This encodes CASSPTPGNAEQYF.

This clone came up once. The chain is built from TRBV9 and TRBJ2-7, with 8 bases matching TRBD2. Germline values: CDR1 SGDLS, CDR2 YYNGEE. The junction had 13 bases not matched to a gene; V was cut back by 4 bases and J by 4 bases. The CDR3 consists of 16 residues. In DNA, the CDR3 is TGTGCCAGCAGCTCCAACCCCGGGACTAGTCCATACGAGCAGTACTTC. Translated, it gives CASSSNPGTSPYEQYF.

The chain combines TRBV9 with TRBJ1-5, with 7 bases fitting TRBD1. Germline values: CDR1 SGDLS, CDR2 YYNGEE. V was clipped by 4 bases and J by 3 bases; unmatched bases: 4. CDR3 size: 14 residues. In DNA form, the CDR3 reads TGTGCCAGCAGCCCGGGACAGTCCAATCAGCCCCAGCATTTT. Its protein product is CASSPGQSNQPQHF.

The CDR3 coding sequence is TGTGCCAGCAGCTTGGGCGGGTACGAGCAGTACTTC. Protein product: CASSLGGYEQYF. The chain links TRBV5-4 to TRBJ2-7; perhaps TRBD2 as D (5 bases). V was shortened by 0 bases and J by 4 bases, with 5 bases between the two germline ends. Germline CDR1 is SGHNT and CDR2 is YYREEE (reference sequence). The CDR3 sequence is 12 residues long.

The DNA of the CDR3 is TGTGCCAGCAGCTTGTCCAGTTCGGATGGGCATGAGCAGTTCTTC. Protein product: CASSLSSSDGHEQFF. The rearrangement links TRBV5-4 to TRBJ2-1; D not certain. Germline CDR1 SGHNT, CDR2 YYREEE (reference sequence). V was pared by 1 base and J by 8 bases, with 16 bases between. The CDR3 length is 15 residues.

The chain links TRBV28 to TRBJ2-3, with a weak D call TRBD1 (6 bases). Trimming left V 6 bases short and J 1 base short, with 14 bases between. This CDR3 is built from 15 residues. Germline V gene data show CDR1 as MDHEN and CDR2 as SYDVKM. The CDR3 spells CASSPEGVGTDTQYF. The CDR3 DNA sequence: TGTGCCAGCAGCCCCGAGGGGGTCGGCACAGATACGCAGTATTTT.

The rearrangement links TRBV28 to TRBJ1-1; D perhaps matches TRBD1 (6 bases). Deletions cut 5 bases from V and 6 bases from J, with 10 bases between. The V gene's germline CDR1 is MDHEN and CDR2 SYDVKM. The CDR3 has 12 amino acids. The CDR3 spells CASSQGYAEAFF. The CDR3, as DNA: TGTGCCAGCAGTCAGGGGTACGCTGAAGCTTTCTTT.

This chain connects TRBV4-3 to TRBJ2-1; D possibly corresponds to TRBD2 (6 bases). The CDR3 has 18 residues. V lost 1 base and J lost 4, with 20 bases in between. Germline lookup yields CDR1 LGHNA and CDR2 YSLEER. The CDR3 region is CASSQVWFGAGNYNEQFF. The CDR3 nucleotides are TGCGCCAGCAGCCAAGTCTGGTTCGGCGCGGGAAATTACAATGAGCAGTTCTTC.

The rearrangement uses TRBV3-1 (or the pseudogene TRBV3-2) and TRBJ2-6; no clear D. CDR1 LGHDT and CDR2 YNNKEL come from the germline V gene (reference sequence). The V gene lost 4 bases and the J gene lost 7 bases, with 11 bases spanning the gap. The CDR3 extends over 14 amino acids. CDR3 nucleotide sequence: TGTGCCAGCAGCCCACAGAGAATAGCCAACGTCCTGACTTTC. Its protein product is CASSPQRIANVLTF.

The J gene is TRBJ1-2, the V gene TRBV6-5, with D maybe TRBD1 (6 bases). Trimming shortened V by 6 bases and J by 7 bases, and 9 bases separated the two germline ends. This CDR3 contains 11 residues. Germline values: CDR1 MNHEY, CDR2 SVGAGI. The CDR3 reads CASRQGSGYTF. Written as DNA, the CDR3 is TGTGCCAGCAGACAGGGTAGTGGCTACACCTTC.

The CDR3: CAREPGQGGRETQYF. CDR3 nucleotides: TGTGCCAGAGAACCGGGACAGGGAGGCAGGGAGACCCAGTACTTC. The chain employs TRBV2 and TRBJ2-5; 9 nucleotides match TRBD1. CDR3 length: 15 residues. In germline, CDR1 is SNHLY, CDR2 FYNNEI. V dropped 9 bases and J dropped 5; count of bases not matched to a gene: 13.

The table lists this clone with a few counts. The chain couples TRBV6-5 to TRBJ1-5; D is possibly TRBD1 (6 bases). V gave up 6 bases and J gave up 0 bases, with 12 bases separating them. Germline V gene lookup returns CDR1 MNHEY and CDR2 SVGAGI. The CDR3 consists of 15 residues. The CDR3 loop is CASSRGGYSNQPQHF. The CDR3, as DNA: TGTGCCAGCAGCAGGGGAGGGTATAGCAATCAGCCCCAGCATTTT.

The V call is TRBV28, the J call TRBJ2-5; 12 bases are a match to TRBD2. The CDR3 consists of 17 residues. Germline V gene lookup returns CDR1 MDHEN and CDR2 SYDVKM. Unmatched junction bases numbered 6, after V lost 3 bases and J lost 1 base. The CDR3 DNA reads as TGTGCCAGCAGTTTGAAGACTAGCGGGGGCTTCCAAGAGACCCAGTACTTC. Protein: CASSLKTSGGFQETQYF.

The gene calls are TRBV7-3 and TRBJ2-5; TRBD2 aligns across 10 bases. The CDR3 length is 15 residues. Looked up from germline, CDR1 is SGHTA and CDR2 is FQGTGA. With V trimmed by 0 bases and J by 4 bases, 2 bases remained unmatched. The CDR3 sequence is CASSLTAGGTETQYF. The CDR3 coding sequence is TGTGCCAGCAGCTTAACAGCGGGAGGGACAGAGACCCAGTACTTC.